The following is a T cell receptor (beta chain) sequence with its context. The antigen remains undetermined. This sample was included in a study of cytomegalovirus exposure and HLA in healthy donors. Notes on the study in general: Within the data, a cluster of highly shared sequence variants was likely a sequencing artifact.

PCR was performed using 60 Vbeta and 13 Jbeta primers. The data were produced by immunoSEQ multiplex PCR, yet TCRdb's version contains in-frame clones alone and is incomplete. The sample holds about 130,000 clones; 8.5% are singletons and the top ten take around 5.5%. Trimming removed 3 bases from V and 4 bases from J; junction bases left unmatched: 10. The CDR3 extends over 16 amino acids. Germline V gene data show CDR1 as LNHDA and CDR2 as SQIVND (reference sequence). This chain links TRBV19 with TRBJ2-5; 8 bases agree with TRBD1. Input material: PBMCs. This TCR was sampled from a man in his forties or fifties in good health and CMV-seronegative. The CDR3 nucleotides are TGTGCCAGTAGTATTCAATCAGGGGGCGCGGGAGAGACCCAGTACTTC. Protein: CASSIQSGGAGETQYF.